This T cell receptor (beta chain) was obtained from a study of siplizumab effects on memory and regulatory T cells. Study outcomes and limitations: No functional test confirmed suppression by proliferating siplizumab-culture Tregs. In the presence of siplizumab, alloreactive sequences traceable to unstimulated CD4+ memory cells were significantly reduced. Naive T cell populations appeared to exhibit greater diversity than memory cells and appeared to be major alloresponse contributors. Among alloreactive clones, only a minor fraction mapped to unstimulated subsets.

Notes on this clone: Its antigen remains unknown.

Clones were sequenced by immunoSEQ multiplex PCR, and TCRdb holds only the in-frame ones, with some missing. The sample holds some 75,000 clones; roughly 93% are singletons and the top ten take 5%. The CDR3 sequence is 16 residues long. The germline V and J ends were trimmed by 8 bases and 2 bases, with 18 bases remaining between them. Germline V gene data show CDR1 as SNHLY and CDR2 as FYNNEI. The receptor was derived from a human donor in good health. The genes are TRBV2 and TRBJ1-4; no clear D. The sample comprised CD8+ T cells sorted from blood. CDR3 sequence: CASGSGFTGTNEKLFF. CDR3 DNA: TGTGCCAGCGGATCCGGGTTTACGGGTACTAATGAAAAACTGTTTTTT.